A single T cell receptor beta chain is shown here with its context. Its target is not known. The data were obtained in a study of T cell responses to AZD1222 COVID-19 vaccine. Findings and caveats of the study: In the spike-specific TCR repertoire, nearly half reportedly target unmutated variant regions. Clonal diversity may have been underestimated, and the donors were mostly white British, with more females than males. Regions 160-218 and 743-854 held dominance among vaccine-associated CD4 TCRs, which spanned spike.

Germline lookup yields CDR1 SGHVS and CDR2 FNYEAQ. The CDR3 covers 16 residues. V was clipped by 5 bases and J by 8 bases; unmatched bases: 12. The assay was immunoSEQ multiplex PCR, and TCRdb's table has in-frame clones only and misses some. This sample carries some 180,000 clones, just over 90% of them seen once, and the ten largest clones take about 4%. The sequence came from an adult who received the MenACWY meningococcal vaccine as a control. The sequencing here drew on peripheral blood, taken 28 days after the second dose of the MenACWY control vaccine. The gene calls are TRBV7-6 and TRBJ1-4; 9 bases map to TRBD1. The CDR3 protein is CASSKSPGQGGEKLFF. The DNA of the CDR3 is TGTGCCAGCAGCAAATCGCCGGGACAGGGAGGAGAAAAACTGTTTTTT.